This note documents a single T cell receptor beta chain sequence. Its target is unknown. These data come from a study of cytomegalovirus exposure and HLA in healthy donors. The study, taken as a whole, reports: Researchers counted roughly 160 TCR beta chains as cytomegalovirus-associated. Researchers reportedly found TCR beta sequences accurately predicted most subjects' HLA-A and HLA-B alleles.

Primers for the PCR totalled 60 Vbeta and 13 Jbeta. Repertoires were generated with immunoSEQ multiplex PCR, while TCRdb's copy carries only in-frame clones and drops some. The sample holds 150,000 to 250,000 clones, about 82% seen once. The CDR3 sequence is 14 residues long. Germline V gene sequence: CDR1 MNHEY, CDR2 SMNVEV (reference sequence). V shed 6 bases and J 4 bases; nucleotides not matched to a gene: 9. These donors counted as nominally healthy when sampled, but unrecorded immune exposures were likely. V usage is TRBV27 and J usage is TRBJ2-7; TRBD2 aligns across 7 bases. The sequence came from a woman aged 50 to 60 in good health and CMV-seronegative. Sequencing was done on a sample of PBMCs. This CDR3 is CASRRDAGGYEQYF. CDR3 sequence (DNA): TGTGCCAGCAGACGGGACGCCGGGGGGTACGAGCAGTACTTC.